What follows describes a single TCR beta chain. The antigen remains undetermined. The CDR3 covers 12 residues. The V end lost 5 bases, the J end lost 3 bases, and 7 bases lay between the germline ends. From germline, CDR1 is MNHNY and CDR2 SVGAGI (reference sequence). Repertoires were generated with immunoSEQ multiplex PCR, while TCRdb's copy carries only in-frame clones and drops some. The sample holds about 90,000 clones; just over 90% are singletons and the top ten take approximately 3%. The data originate from a study of PD-1 blockade in classical Hodgkin lymphoma. Study-wide results and limits: Healthy donors reportedly exceeded newly diagnosed patients in baseline TCR diversity.

Indicated time point: cycle 4 day 1 (C4D1), after less than seven weeks of nivolumab. Autologous stem cell transplantation was followed by relapse in every patient, and brentuximab vedotin exposure varied. Complete response, partial response or progressive disease made up the best responses. The chain couples TRBV6-6 to TRBJ1-2; D gene unclear. This sample comprised peripheral blood mononuclear cells (PBMCs), obtained before the fourth cycle of nivolumab. This clonotype was obtained from a human donor with classical Hodgkin lymphoma. CDR3 sequence reads: CASSELYYGYTF. CDR3 DNA: TGTGCCAGCAGTGAGTTATACTATGGCTACACCTTC.